What follows are 27 T cell receptor beta chains derived from one specimen sequenced in a study of T cell responses to AZD1222 COVID-19 vaccine. Assay used: immunoSEQ multiplex PCR; TCRdb lists only in-frame clones, some missing. The sample records 95,000 to 100,000 clones, around 94% being singletons. The sample was peripheral blood, taken on day 0 of AZD1222 vaccination. These receptors all come from an adult in good health.

The chain uses TRBV10-3 and TRBJ2-3; no definite D call. Germline values: CDR1 ENHRY, CDR2 SYGVKD. Trimming cost V 7 bases and J 3 bases, with 14 bases left between them. This CDR3 region has 14 residues. DNA for the CDR3: TGTGCCATCACGGGCAACTATAGAACAGATACGCAGTATTTT. Translation gives CAITGNYRTDTQYF.

The V and J genes are TRBV5-1 and TRBJ2-7, with D perhaps given as TRBD1 or TRBD2 (5 bases each). CDR1 and CDR2 from the germline V gene are SGHRS and YFSETQ. The CDR3 is 14 residues long. Trimming shortened V by 4 bases and J by 3 bases, and 14 bases separated the two germline ends. The CDR3 DNA sequence: TGCGCCAGCAGCCCAGGGACGGAAGGCTACGAGCAGTACTTC. Translation gives CASSPGTEGYEQYF.

The chain carries TRBV5-1 and TRBJ1-1; TRBD1 might be the D (6 bases). The germline CDR1 and CDR2 sequences are SGHRS and YFSETQ. CDR3 length equals 14 residues. Trimming took 0 bases from V and 4 from J, leaving 10 bases between them. CDR3 coding DNA: TGCGCCAGCAGCTTGGGGGAGGGGGTCACTGAAGCTTTCTTT. Translating it yields CASSLGEGVTEAFF.

The rearrangement links TRBV5-3 to TRBJ1-1; D is unresolved. TRBV5-3 is an ORF, with its function uncertain. V lost 0 bases to trimming and J lost 4 bases, with 34 bases between them. The CDR3 is 22 amino acids. The CDR3 DNA is TGTGCCAGAAGCTTGGGGGGTCCCCCCACAAGGGTCCCGAAGCCTGGTGGCACTGAAGCTTTCTTT. It codes for CARSLGGPPTRVPKPGGTEAFF.

The rearrangement uses TRBV9 and TRBJ1-6; D uncertain. The CDR3 spans 12 residues. CDR1 is SGDLS and CDR2 is YYNGEE in the germline V gene. Trimming pared 0 bases from V and 7 bases from J, leaving 2 bases between. CDR3 coding DNA: TGTGCCAGCAGCGTAGTCAATTCACCCCTCCACTTT. This sequence encodes CASSVVNSPLHF.

The gene calls are TRBV11-2 and TRBJ1-2; no definite D call. With 5 bases removed from V and 8 bases from J, the gap between germline ends came to 24 bases. The CDR3 is 16 residues long. Per the germline V gene, CDR1 is SGHAT and CDR2 is FQNNGV. This CDR3 reads CASSHYRRDPVEGYTF. The CDR3 DNA is TGTGCCAGCAGCCATTATCGACGAGACCCGGTTGAGGGCTACACCTTC.

This rearrangement joins TRBV18 to TRBJ1-2, with D tentatively TRBD1 (5 bases). V was trimmed by 1 base and J by 4 bases, leaving 16 bases between them. The CDR3 runs 16 residues. Germline V gene sequence: CDR1 KGHSH, CDR2 LQKENI. The CDR3 sequence: CASSPLGAGRGYGYTF. The CDR3 DNA is TGTGCCAGCTCACCACTTGGGGCCGGGAGAGGCTATGGCTACACCTTC.

The rearrangement uses TRBV19 and TRBJ1-2, with a possible D match to TRBD1 (5 bases). CDR1 and CDR2 from the germline V gene are LNHDA and SQIVND (reference sequence). This CDR3 is 15 amino acids long. V was pared by 5 bases and J by 4 bases, with 17 bases between. CDR3 sequence (DNA): TGTGCCAGTAGTGTCCCCGGCAGGGAGATCTATGGCTACACCTTC. Translation gives CASSVPGREIYGYTF.

The J gene is TRBJ1-1, the V gene TRBV11-3, with D hard to call. This CDR3 contains 13 residues. V lost 4 bases and J lost 4, with 10 bases in between. Germline values: CDR1 SGHNT, CDR2 YENEEA. The DNA of the CDR3 is TGTGCCAGCAGCTCACGGAGGACCACTGAAGCTTTCTTT. Translation gives CASSSRRTTEAFF.

The CDR3 DNA sequence: TGTGCCAGCAGTGGACTAGCGGGGGGCCTAGCCTACGAGCAGTACTTC. This gives the protein CASSGLAGGLAYEQYF. The rearrangement joins TRBV2 to TRBJ2-7; TRBD2 aligns across 13 bases. V dropped 4 bases and J dropped 2; count of bases not matched to a gene: 5. Looked up from germline, CDR1 is SNHLY and CDR2 is FYNNEI. CDR3 size: 16 residues.

A word on this clone: At one end, the junction sequence differs from germline, possibly due to a read error. This chain connects TRBV7-2 to TRBJ2-1; D is ambiguous. The CDR3 runs to 14 residues. Per the germline V gene, CDR1 is SGHTA and CDR2 is FQGNSA. CDR3 sequence: CASNLQTGDNEQFF. In nucleotides, the CDR3 is TGTGCCAGCAACTTACAGACTGGAGACAATGAGCAGTTCTTC.

The CDR3 reads CSVGDVGSEKLFF. The DNA for the CDR3 is TGCAGCGTAGGGGACGTCGGCAGTGAAAAACTGTTTTTT. V usage is TRBV29-1 and J usage is TRBJ1-4; D perhaps matches TRBD1 (5 bases). The germline V and J ends were trimmed by 6 bases and 7 bases, with 15 bases remaining between them. Germline V lookup: CDR1 SQVTM, CDR2 ANQGSEA. CDR3 length equals 13 residues.

The chain carries TRBV27 and TRBJ1-1, with 8 nucleotides matching TRBD1. This CDR3 has 16 residues. V gave up 6 bases and J gave up 0 bases; unmatched junction bases: 9. Germline V gene sequence: CDR1 MNHEY, CDR2 SMNVEV (reference sequence). CDR3 coding DNA: TGTGCCAGCAGGGGAAGAAAGGGACAGGTGAACACTGAAGCTTTCTTT. Protein product: CASRGRKGQVNTEAFF.

The V call is TRBV2, the J call TRBJ1-4; possibly TRBD1 for D (5 bases). This CDR3 is 16 amino acids long. CDR1 is SNHLY, CDR2 FYNNEI, per germline. Trimming pared 5 bases from V and 0 bases from J, leaving 13 bases between. CDR3 sequence (DNA): TGTGCCAGCAGTTGGGGCAGAGCAGCAACTAATGAAAAACTGTTTTTT. Encoded protein: CASSWGRAATNEKLFF.

This sequence joins TRBV21-1 and TRBJ2-1; the D call in the table, TRBD2, was not verified against the DNA. TRBV21-1 is shown as a pseudogene. This CDR3 is 16 amino acids long. The CDR3 bases are TGTGCCAGCAGCAAAAGAGGGAGACTAGCGGACAATGAGCAGTTCTTC. Its translation: CASSKRGRLADNEQFF.

V usage is TRBV3-1 (or the pseudogene TRBV3-2) and J usage is TRBJ2-7, with TRBD2 matching 8 bases. The CDR3 is made up of 15 amino acids. V trimming: 0 bases; J trimming: 6 bases; junction bases outside the gene matches: 7. From germline, CDR1 is LGHDT and CDR2 YNNKEL (reference sequence). The CDR3 is CASSQEPAGAREQYF. DNA of the CDR3: TGTGCCAGCAGCCAAGAGCCAGCGGGAGCTCGCGAGCAGTACTTC.

V and J are TRBV5-1 and TRBJ2-4; the D gene is possibly TRBD1 (5 bases). Trimming cost V 2 bases and J 1 base, with 10 bases left between them. CDR1 is SGHRS and CDR2 is YFSETQ in the germline V gene. This CDR3 contains 15 residues. The DNA of the CDR3 is TGCGCCAGCAGCTTCCCAGGGTCGGCCAAAAACATTCAGTACTTC. Its translation is CASSFPGSAKNIQYF.

The chain combines TRBV18 with TRBJ1-1, with unresolved D. Germline V CDR1 and CDR2: KGHSH, LQKENI. The ends were cut back, 1 base at V and 5 bases at J, with 11 bases in the middle. CDR3 length equals 14 residues. In DNA, the CDR3 is TGTGCCAGCTCACCACAGGGTGTAAGAACTGAAGCTTTCTTT. Its translation is CASSPQGVRTEAFF.

This chain links TRBV5-1 with TRBJ2-4, with 16 nucleotides matching TRBD2. In germline, CDR1 is SGHRS, CDR2 YFSETQ. The CDR3 consists of 19 residues. V lost 4 bases to trimming and J lost 2 bases; unmatched junction nucleotides: 9. CDR3 DNA: TGCGCCAGCAGCGCCAACCCGGGACTAGCGGGGGGGCCCAAAAACATTCAGTACTTC. Translated: CASSANPGLAGGPKNIQYF.

This clone was observed a few times. The CDR3 spells CAWNSRGGFGNTIYF. In DNA form, the CDR3 reads TGTGCCTGGAACTCCCGGGGGGGGTTCGGAAACACCATATATTTT. The V gene is TRBV30, the J gene TRBJ1-3, with D possibly TRBD1 on 5 matching bases. V was shortened by 4 bases and J by 4 bases, with 17 bases between the two germline ends. The germline CDR1 and CDR2 sequences are GTSNPN and SVGIG (reference sequence). There are 15 residues in the CDR3. Drawing the rest from reference TRBV30 and TRBJ1-3, the complete variable domain is SQTIHQWPATLVQPVGSPLSLECTVEGTSNPNLYWYRQAAGRGLQLLFYSVGIGQISSEVPQNLSASRPQDRQFILSSKKLLLSDSGFYLCAWNSRGGFGNTIYFGEGSWLTVV.

The chain couples TRBV11-2 to TRBJ1-5; TRBD1 matches at 9 bases. Trimming took 5 bases from V and 3 from J; bases not matched to a gene: 11. Germline values: CDR1 SGHAT, CDR2 FQNNGV. The length of the CDR3 is 17 residues. For the CDR3, the DNA is TGTGCCAGCAGCCCTTCCACGGGACAGGGATACAATCAGCCCCAGCATTTT. Amino acids: CASSPSTGQGYNQPQHF.

The rearrangement links TRBV6-4 to TRBJ2-2; TRBD1 aligns across 9 bases. The V gene's germline CDR1 is MRHNA and CDR2 SNTAGT. The CDR3 spans 16 residues. With 4 bases clipped from V and 2 bases from J, the junction kept 5 bases outside the gene matches. The CDR3 region is CASSGGTGINTGELFF. The CDR3 nucleotides are TGTGCCAGCAGTGGCGGGACAGGGATTAACACCGGGGAGCTGTTTTTT.

The J gene is TRBJ1-2, the V gene TRBV6-6; D gene uncertain. Germline V lookup: CDR1 MNHNY, CDR2 SVGAGI (reference sequence). This CDR3 has 15 residues. V lost 7 bases, J lost 6 bases, and 21 bases lay in between. CDR3 sequence: CASNLGELAGNGYTF. The CDR3 nucleotides read TGTGCCAGCAATCTTGGGGAGCTGGCCGGGAATGGCTACACCTTC.

The chain carries TRBV6-6 and TRBJ1-5; D call uncertain. Germline CDR1 reads MNHNY; CDR2 reads SVGAGI (reference sequence). V gave up 5 bases and J gave up 3 bases, with 8 bases separating them. This CDR3 is 13 amino acids long. CDR3 loop: CASSEGYNQPQHF. CDR3 nucleotides: TGTGCCAGCAGTGAGGGTTACAATCAGCCCCAGCATTTT.

V gene TRBV19 combines with J gene TRBJ1-5; 7 bases match TRBD1. There are 15 residues in the CDR3. V dropped 5 bases and J dropped 5; count of bases not matched to a gene: 9. Germline values: CDR1 LNHDA, CDR2 SQIVND (reference sequence). The CDR3 protein is CASSVIGTDYQPQHF. The CDR3 DNA reads as TGTGCCAGTAGTGTGATTGGGACAGACTATCAGCCCCAGCATTTT.

This sequence joins TRBV30 and TRBJ1-2, with D perhaps matching TRBD1 (5 bases). This CDR3 is 13 amino acids long. V lost 2 bases to trimming and J lost 4 bases, with 11 bases between them. Germline CDR1 and CDR2: GTSNPN and SVGIG (reference sequence). CDR3 loop: CAWSPTVLYGYTF. Written as DNA, the CDR3 is TGTGCCTGGAGTCCGACAGTTCTCTATGGCTACACCTTC. Combining the CDR3 with reference TRBV30 and TRBJ1-2 gives the whole variable domain SQTIHQWPATLVQPVGSPLSLECTVEGTSNPNLYWYRQAAGRGLQLLFYSVGIGQISSEVPQNLSASRPQDRQFILSSKKLLLSDSGFYLCAWSPTVLYGYTFGSGTRLTVV.

V gene TRBV20-1 combines with J gene TRBJ1-5; D is uncertain. The germline gives CDR1 DFQATT, CDR2 SNEGSKA (reference sequence). This CDR3 contains 13 residues. V was shortened by 3 bases and J by 4 bases, with 10 bases between the two germline ends. CDR3 sequence (DNA): TGCAGTGCTAGTGTCCAGCAAAATCAGCCCCAGCATTTT. Protein product: CSASVQQNQPQHF.